This TCR beta chain was observed in a study of blood T cell repertoires in COVID-19. Germline-derived CDR1 and CDR2 are MDHEN and SYDVKM. The V and J ends lost 8 bases and 9 bases respectively, with 11 bases between them. The length of the CDR3 is 11 residues. Authors' data handling: Amplification of reference gene primers provided the estimated nucleated cell counts. Method: immunoSEQ multiplex PCR; TCRdb's copy keeps in-frame clones and lacks some. Clone size and V and J calls were adopted from that table, with D and trimming inferred from the DNA. The sample shows 200,000 to 250,000 clones, roughly 87% of them seen only once.

This receptor was obtained from a man younger than 35 with active or convalescent COVID-19. This chain links TRBV28 with TRBJ2-1; D is unclear. The sample comprised peripheral blood. Here the CDR3 reads CASGWRIEQFF. The CDR3 DNA follows: TGTGCCAGCGGCTGGAGAATTGAGCAGTTCTTC. Drawing the rest from reference TRBV28 and TRBJ2-1, the complete variable domain is DVKVTQSSRYLVKRTGEKVFLECVQDMDHENMFWYRQDPGLGLRLIYFSYDVKMKEKGDIPEGYSVSREKKERFSLILESASTNQTSMYLCASGWRIEQFFGPGTRLTVL.